The following is a TCR beta chain sequence with its context. Its specificity is not known. This sample was included in a study of T cell responses to AZD1222 COVID-19 vaccine. As for the study in general: Second doses were pooled across both intervals (about 4 or about 12 weeks).

Study findings and constraints: Just six or seven AZD1222 recipients tested seropositive at baseline.

Sequencing used immunoSEQ multiplex PCR; TCRdb keeps in-frame clones, though not all of them. The sample records 150,000 to 200,000 clones, roughly nine tenths being singletons. The specimen comprised peripheral blood, sampled on day 0 of AZD1222 vaccination. The sequence was obtained from an adult in good health.

This CDR3 reads CASRPGASNYGYTF. The CDR3 nucleotides are TGCGCCAGCAGACCAGGGGCATCTAACTATGGCTACACCTTC. This chain joins TRBV10-2 and TRBJ1-2; possibly TRBD1 for D (6 bases). The CDR3 covers 14 residues. Germline V gene sequence: CDR1 WSHSY, CDR2 SAAADI. Deletions cut 6 bases from V and 0 bases from J, with 11 bases between.